This TCR beta chain was recovered during a study of PD-1 blockade in classical Hodgkin lymphoma. On the study more broadly: A 3 mg/kg intravenous dose of nivolumab was received by patients every 2 weeks. General observations from the study: Unlike CD8+ TCR diversity, which did not rise significantly by C4D1, CD4+ TCR diversity did. According to reports, newly diagnosed patients had lower baseline TCR diversity than healthy donors, and relapsed/refractory patients had lower baseline TCR diversity still.

The method was immunoSEQ multiplex PCR; TCRdb's version includes in-frame clones alone and lacks a portion of them. The table has more than 90,000 clones, around 81% seen once; the top ten hold 15% to 20%. Each patient relapsed following autologous stem cell transplantation, and prior brentuximab vedotin exposure differed. As regards this clone: Antigen: not known.

With 2 bases clipped from V and 1 base from J, the junction kept 12 bases outside the gene matches. CDR1 LNHDA and CDR2 SQIVND come from the germline V gene (reference sequence). This CDR3 is built from 18 residues. This specimen was peripheral blood mononuclear cells (PBMCs), taken before the second cycle of nivolumab. The rearrangement joins TRBV19 to TRBJ2-7; TRBD2 matches at 9 bases. The clonotype was recovered from a human donor with classical Hodgkin lymphoma. The CDR3: CASSIIGSSGIGSYEQYF. In DNA form, the CDR3 reads TGTGCCAGTAGTATAATCGGGTCTAGCGGGATTGGGTCCTACGAGCAGTACTTC.